Shown below are 20 T cell receptor beta chains from a single sample sequenced in a study of identical twins. TCRdb re-derived calls from the 5' RACE reads in MiXCR, one entry per CDR3 protein. The sample records 240,000 or so distinct CDR3 sequences, 9.5% to 15% being singletons. The same sample was also used in a study of yellow fever vaccine responses in identical twins.

Sequenced sample: memory (CD45RO+) T cells sorted from blood. These TCRs come from a woman under 30 in good health.

V gene TRBV10-3 combines with J gene TRBJ2-5; D not certain. Germline values: CDR1 ENHRY, CDR2 SYGVKD. The V gene lost 6 bases and the J gene lost 3 bases, with 5 bases spanning the gap. This CDR3 region has 11 residues. CDR3 coding DNA: TGTGCCATCAGCCGGGAAGAGACCCAGTACTTC. It codes for CAISREETQYF.

The J gene is TRBJ2-1, the V gene TRBV24-1, with TRBD1 identical over 8 bases. From germline, CDR1 is KGHDR and CDR2 SFDVKD. V lost 3 bases to trimming and J lost 7 bases; unmatched junction nucleotides: 10. The CDR3 has 16 residues. CDR3 coding DNA: TGTGCCACCAGTGATCGAACCGGGACAGGACAAAATGAGCAGTTCTTC. Translating it yields CATSDRTGTGQNEQFF.

In this sample, this clonotype turned up a few times. This chain links TRBV28 with TRBJ2-7; unclear D gene. Looked up from germline, CDR1 is MDHEN and CDR2 is SYDVKM. The CDR3 contains 13 residues. V lost 8 bases and J 2 bases, leaving 13 bases between the germline ends. The CDR3: CASAILGAYEQYF. DNA of the CDR3: TGTGCCAGCGCCATTTTAGGAGCCTACGAGCAGTACTTC. Drawing the rest from reference TRBV28 and TRBJ2-7, the complete variable domain is DVKVTQSSRYLVKRTGEKVFLECVQDMDHENMFWYRQDPGLGLRLIYFSYDVKMKEKGDIPEGYSVSREKKERFSLILESASTNQTSMYLCASAILGAYEQYFGPGTRLTVT.

The V and J genes are TRBV20-1 and TRBJ2-5; tentatively, D is TRBD2 (7 bases). Between the trimmed V and J ends, which lost 8 bases and 7 bases, there was a span of 23 bases. From germline, CDR1 is DFQATT and CDR2 SNEGSKA (reference sequence). The CDR3 is made up of 14 amino acids. CDR3 nucleotide sequence: TGCAGTTTTTCCGGGGGGACATTGCAATGGACCCAGTACTTC. Its translation is CSFSGGTLQWTQYF.

This clonotype was observed at least ten times. This chain uses TRBV10-3 with TRBJ1-1; unclear D gene. The CDR3 is made up of 11 amino acids. Per the germline V gene, CDR1 is ENHRY and CDR2 is SYGVKD. Trimming took 7 bases from V and 0 from J, leaving 3 bases between them. This chain's CDR3 is CAITVNTEAFF. CDR3 DNA: TGTGCCATCACGGTGAACACTGAAGCTTTCTTT.

This clonotype was observed at least ten times. The rearrangement uses TRBV5-8 and TRBJ2-3; no clear D gene. The CDR3 has 14 amino acids. The germline V gene encodes CDR1 SGHTS and CDR2 YDEGEE. Deletions cut 1 base from V and 1 base from J, with 7 bases between. CDR3: CASSLQSRTDTQYF. Here the CDR3 DNA reads TGTGCCAGCAGCTTGCAATCCCGCACAGATACGCAGTATTTT.

The V gene is TRBV6-2 or TRBV6-3, the J gene TRBJ2-7; tentative D call: TRBD1 (6 bases). Germline CDR1 MNHEY, CDR2 SVGEGT. The CDR3 has 14 amino acids. V lost 6 bases, J lost 3 bases, and 15 bases lay in between. The chain's CDR3 is CASRKTQGHYEQYF. CDR3 DNA: TGTGCCAGCAGAAAGACCCAGGGACACTACGAGCAGTACTTC.

This clonotype was counted a few times. V and J are TRBV7-2 and TRBJ2-7; 9 bases match TRBD2. Germline V lookup: CDR1 SGHTA, CDR2 FQGNSA. The CDR3 is 16 residues long. V trimming: 5 bases; J trimming: 3 bases; junction bases outside the gene matches: 11. CDR3 sequence reads: CASSPRGSGGVYEQYF. Written as DNA, the CDR3 is TGTGCCAGCAGCCCTAGAGGTAGCGGGGGTGTCTACGAGCAGTACTTC.

At least ten counts were recorded for this clonotype. This chain connects TRBV3-1 to TRBJ1-2, with D possibly being TRBD1 (6 bases). Germline lookup yields CDR1 LGHDT and CDR2 YNNKEL (reference sequence). V was pared by 1 base and J by 7 bases, with 7 bases between. The CDR3 totals 12 residues. The CDR3 coding sequence is TGTGCCAGCAGCCAAGGACAGGCTGGCTACACCTTC. This sequence encodes CASSQGQAGYTF.

This clonotype was detected only a few times. V usage is TRBV5-1 and J usage is TRBJ2-3, with D perhaps being TRBD1 or TRBD2 (6 bases each). The CDR3 has 16 amino acids. The germline V and J ends were trimmed by 4 bases and 5 bases, with 20 bases remaining between them. Looked up from germline, CDR1 is SGHRS and CDR2 is YFSETQ. CDR3 residues: CASSVQTGRRGDTQYF. As DNA, the CDR3 is TGCGCCAGCAGCGTACAAACAGGGAGGAGAGGAGATACGCAGTATTTT.

The chain links TRBV28 to TRBJ2-7, with D maybe TRBD2 (5 bases). V shed 6 bases and J shed 2 bases, with 11 bases lying between them. Germline V lookup: CDR1 MDHEN, CDR2 SYDVKM. CDR3 size: 13 residues. CDR3 sequence: CASRPTSAYEQYF. The CDR3 DNA reads as TGTGCCAGCAGACCAACTAGTGCCTACGAGCAGTACTTC.

The rearrangement links TRBV7-8 to TRBJ1-4, with TRBD1 matching 7 bases. This CDR3 is built from 15 residues. V lost 5 bases, J lost 7 bases, and 10 bases stayed unmatched. CDR1 SGHVS and CDR2 FQNEAQ come from the germline V gene. CDR3 coding DNA: TGTGCCAGCAGCACCAACCGGGACAGAGGTGAAAAACTGTTTTTT. Translated: CASSTNRDRGEKLFF.

This chain links TRBV7-2 with TRBJ2-7; 7 nucleotides align to TRBD2. CDR1 and CDR2 from the germline V gene are SGHTA and FQGNSA. The CDR3 runs 14 residues. With 8 bases clipped from V and 7 bases from J, the junction kept 14 bases outside the gene matches. The CDR3: CASQGGGTPREQYF. As DNA, the CDR3 is TGTGCCAGCCAAGGCGGGGGTACCCCTAGGGAGCAGTACTTC. The whole variable domain, remainder taken from reference TRBV7-2 and TRBJ2-7, is GAGVSQSPSNKVTEKGKDVELRCDPISGHTALYWYRQSLGQGLEFLIYFQGNSAPDKSGLPSDRFSAERTGGSVSTLTIQRTQQEDSAVYLCASQGGGTPREQYFGPGTRLTVT.

The gene calls are TRBV20-1 and TRBJ2-3, with D tentatively TRBD1 or TRBD2 (5 bases each). V was cut by 3 bases and J by 0 bases, with 16 bases left in between. The CDR3 is 16 residues long. Germline V gene data show CDR1 as DFQATT and CDR2 as SNEGSKA (reference sequence). The CDR3 is CSASPPGAASTDTQYF. The CDR3 DNA reads TGCAGTGCTAGTCCCCCCGGGGCCGCTAGCACAGATACGCAGTATTTT.

The V call is TRBV24-1, the J call TRBJ2-5; tentative D call: TRBD1 (6 bases). This CDR3 region has 13 residues. Looked up from germline, CDR1 is KGHDR and CDR2 is SFDVKD. V was pared by 7 bases and J by 0 bases, with 8 bases between. The CDR3 is CATRDRYQETQYF. The CDR3 DNA reads as TGTGCCACCAGAGACAGGTACCAAGAGACCCAGTACTTC.

This clonotype has just a few counts. DNA of the CDR3: TGTGCCAGCAGAGGGACAGGGGAAGCAAGGGAGCTGTTTTTT. It codes for CASRGTGEARELFF. The chain recombines TRBV5-4 with TRBJ2-2; TRBD1 matches at 10 bases. Unmatched junction bases numbered 7, after V lost 5 bases and J lost 9 bases. Germline values: CDR1 SGHNT, CDR2 YYREEE (reference sequence). The CDR3 has 14 residues.

The V call is TRBV7-3, the J call TRBJ2-3; D remains unclear. The germline V gene has CDR1 SGHTA and CDR2 FQGTGA. V was shortened by 1 base and J by 5 bases, with 13 bases between the two germline ends. The CDR3 consists of 15 residues. The CDR3 loop is CASSLMGLAIDTQYF. The CDR3 region has the DNA TGTGCCAGCAGCTTAATGGGTTTAGCCATAGATACGCAGTATTTT. The full variable domain, its missing parts supplied by reference TRBV7-3 and TRBJ2-3, is GAGVSQTPSNKVTEKGKYVELRCDPISGHTALYWYRQSLGQGPEFLIYFQGTGAADDSGLPNDRFFAVRPEGSVSTLKIQRTERGDSAVYLCASSLMGLAIDTQYFGPGTRLTVL.

This clonotype was found many times. The chain recombines TRBV4-3 with TRBJ2-1; 11 bases map to TRBD2. With V trimmed by 5 bases and J by 0 bases, 12 bases remained unmatched. CDR1 LGHNA and CDR2 YSLEER come from the germline V gene. The CDR3 runs to 19 residues. Here the CDR3 DNA reads TGCGCCAGCAGCTCGGCCGGGACTAGCGGATTCAGCTCCTACAATGAGCAGTTCTTC. Protein product: CASSSAGTSGFSSYNEQFF.

The genes are TRBV7-6 and TRBJ1-1; no clear D. Germline-derived CDR1 and CDR2 are SGHVS and FNYEAQ. The CDR3 covers 15 residues. V was pared by 2 bases and J by 3 bases, with 13 bases between. The CDR3 DNA reads TGTGCCAGCAGCTTAAGCGTCAGTTCGGACACTGAAGCTTTCTTT. It codes for CASSLSVSSDTEAFF.

The chain joins TRBV3-1 to TRBJ2-3; D gene ambiguous. Trimming took 0 bases from V and 0 from J, leaving 10 bases between them. The CDR3 has 16 amino acids. Germline CDR1 LGHDT, CDR2 YNNKEL (reference sequence). CDR3 loop: CASSQEDVTSTDTQYF. CDR3 bases: TGTGCCAGCAGCCAAGAGGATGTAACCAGCACAGATACGCAGTATTTT.